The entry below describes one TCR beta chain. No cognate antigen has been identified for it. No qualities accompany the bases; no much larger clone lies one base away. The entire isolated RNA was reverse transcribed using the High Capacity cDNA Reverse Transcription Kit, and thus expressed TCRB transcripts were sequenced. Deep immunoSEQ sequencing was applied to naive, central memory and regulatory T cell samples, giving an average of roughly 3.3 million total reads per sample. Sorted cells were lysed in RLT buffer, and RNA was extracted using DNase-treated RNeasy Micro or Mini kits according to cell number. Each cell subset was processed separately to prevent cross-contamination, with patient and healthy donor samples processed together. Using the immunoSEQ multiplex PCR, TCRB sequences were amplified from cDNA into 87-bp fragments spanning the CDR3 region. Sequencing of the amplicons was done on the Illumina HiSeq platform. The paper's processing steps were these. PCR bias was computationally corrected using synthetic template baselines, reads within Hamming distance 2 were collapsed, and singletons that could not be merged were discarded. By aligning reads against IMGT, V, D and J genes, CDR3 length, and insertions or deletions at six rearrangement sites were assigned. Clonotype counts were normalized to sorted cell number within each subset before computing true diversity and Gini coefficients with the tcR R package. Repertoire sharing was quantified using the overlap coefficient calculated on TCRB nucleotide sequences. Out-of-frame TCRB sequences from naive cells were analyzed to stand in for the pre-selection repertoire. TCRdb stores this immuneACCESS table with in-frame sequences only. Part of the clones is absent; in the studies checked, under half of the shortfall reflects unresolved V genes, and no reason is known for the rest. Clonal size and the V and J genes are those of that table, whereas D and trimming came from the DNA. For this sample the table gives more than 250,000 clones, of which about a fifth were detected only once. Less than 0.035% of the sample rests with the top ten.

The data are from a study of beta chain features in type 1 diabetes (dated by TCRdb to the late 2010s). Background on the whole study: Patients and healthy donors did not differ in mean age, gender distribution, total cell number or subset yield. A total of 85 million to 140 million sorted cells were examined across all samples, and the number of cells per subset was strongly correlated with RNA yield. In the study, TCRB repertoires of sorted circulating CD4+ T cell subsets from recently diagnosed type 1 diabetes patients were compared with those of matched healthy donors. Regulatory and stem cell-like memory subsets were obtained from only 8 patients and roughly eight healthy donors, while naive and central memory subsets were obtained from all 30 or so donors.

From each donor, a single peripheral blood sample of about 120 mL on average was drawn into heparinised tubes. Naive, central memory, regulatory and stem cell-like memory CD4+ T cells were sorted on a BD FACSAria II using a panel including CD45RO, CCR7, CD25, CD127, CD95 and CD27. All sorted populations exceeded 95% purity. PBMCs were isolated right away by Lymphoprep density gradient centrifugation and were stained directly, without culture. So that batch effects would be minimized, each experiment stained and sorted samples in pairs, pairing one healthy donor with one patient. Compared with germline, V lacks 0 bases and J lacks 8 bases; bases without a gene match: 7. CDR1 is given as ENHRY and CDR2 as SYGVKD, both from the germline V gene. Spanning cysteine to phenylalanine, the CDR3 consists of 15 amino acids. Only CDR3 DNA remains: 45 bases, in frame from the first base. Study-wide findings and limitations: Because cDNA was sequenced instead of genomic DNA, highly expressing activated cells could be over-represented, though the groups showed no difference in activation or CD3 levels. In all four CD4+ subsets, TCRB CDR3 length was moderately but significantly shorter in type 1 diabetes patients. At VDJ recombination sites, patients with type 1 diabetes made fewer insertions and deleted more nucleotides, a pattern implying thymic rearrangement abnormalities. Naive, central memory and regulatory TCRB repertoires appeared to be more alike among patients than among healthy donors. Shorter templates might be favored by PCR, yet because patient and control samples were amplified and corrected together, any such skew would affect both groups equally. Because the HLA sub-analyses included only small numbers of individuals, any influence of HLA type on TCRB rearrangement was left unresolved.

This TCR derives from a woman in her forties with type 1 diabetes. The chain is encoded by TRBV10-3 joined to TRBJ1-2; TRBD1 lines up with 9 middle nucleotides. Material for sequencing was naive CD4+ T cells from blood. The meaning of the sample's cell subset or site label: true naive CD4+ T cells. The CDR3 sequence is CAISESGTGPLGYTF. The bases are TGTGCCATCAGTGAGTCGGGGACAGGGCCATTGGGCTACACCTTC.